Each of the 32 T cell receptor beta chains below was sequenced from the same sample in a study of T-cell memory formation after mild COVID-19. TCRdb re-called the 5' RACE reads with MiXCR, one entry per CDR3 protein. In the table there are about 250,000 distinct CDR3 sequences, less than 20% of which are singletons. The sequenced sample was PBMCs or a T cell subset sorted from them (not recorded which). The source is a man aged 18 to 29 who had mild COVID-19 (a few samples of this study predate the infection). Cell type and time point are not known.

The chain has TRBV5-1 and TRBJ2-6; D assignment may be TRBD1 or TRBD2 (5 bases each). Looked up from germline, CDR1 is SGHRS and CDR2 is YFSETQ. V shed 3 bases and J shed 9 bases, with 13 bases lying between them. This CDR3 comprises 14 residues. This CDR3 reads CASSWGPGNNVLTF. The CDR3 nucleotides are TGCGCCAGCAGCTGGGGACCGGGAAACAACGTCCTGACTTTC.

The chain carries TRBV7-2 and TRBJ1-2; 8 bases map to TRBD1. After removal of 5 bases from V and 5 bases from J, the junction contained 13 bases not matched to a gene. From germline, CDR1 is SGHTA and CDR2 FQGNSA. CDR3 length equals 16 residues. CDR3 in DNA: TGTGCCAGCAGCATGCAGGGGGCAAAATCCGGATATGGCTACACCTTC. Amino acids: CASSMQGAKSGYGYTF.

The J gene is TRBJ2-7, the V gene TRBV7-3; D remains unclear. From germline, CDR1 is SGHTA and CDR2 FQGTGA. The CDR3 runs 14 residues. The V end was cut by 5 bases, the J end by 6 bases, with 17 bases between. CDR3 loop: CASSDSGASSEQYF. Written as DNA, the CDR3 is TGTGCCAGCAGCGATTCCGGTGCTAGTTCCGAGCAGTACTTC.

This clonotype was counted a few times. The chain uses TRBV2 and TRBJ2-3, with D unresolved. V was shortened by 3 bases and J by 6 bases, with 7 bases between the two germline ends. From germline, CDR1 is SNHLY and CDR2 FYNNEI. This CDR3 region has 12 residues. In DNA form, the CDR3 reads TGTGCCAGCAGTGATTTCGAGGATACGCAGTATTTT. Translation: CASSDFEDTQYF.

V and J are TRBV9 and TRBJ2-1; no clear D gene. V was cut by 4 bases and J by 5 bases, with 7 bases left in between. Germline CDR1 SGDLS, CDR2 YYNGEE. This CDR3 has 12 amino acids. The CDR3 here is CASSRTNNEQFF. Here the CDR3 DNA reads TGTGCCAGCAGCAGAACGAACAATGAGCAGTTCTTC.

This chain connects TRBV6-6 to TRBJ1-1, with 10 positions matching TRBD1. V dropped 5 bases and J dropped 5; count of bases not matched to a gene: 5. Germline lookup yields CDR1 MNHNY and CDR2 SVGAGI (reference sequence). The CDR3 totals 14 residues. The CDR3 loop is CASSGRQGATEAFF. The CDR3 DNA sequence: TGTGCCAGCAGTGGCAGACAGGGGGCGACTGAAGCTTTCTTT.

V and J are TRBV6-5 and TRBJ2-5; D not resolved. CDR3 size: 14 residues. The V end was cut by 4 bases, the J end by 5 bases, with 14 bases between. Per the germline V gene, CDR1 is MNHEY and CDR2 is SVGAGI. The CDR3 bases are TGTGCCAGCAGTTTCAGGACGGTGAAGGAGACCCAGTACTTC. Translating it yields CASSFRTVKETQYF.

This clonotype was observed a handful of times. V is TRBV9 and J is TRBJ1-2; TRBD1 matches at 9 bases. The junction had 1 base not matched to a gene; V was cut back by 2 bases and J by 8 bases. CDR1 is SGDLS and CDR2 is YYNGEE in the germline V gene. The CDR3 covers 12 residues. The CDR3 DNA reads TGTGCCAGCAGCGTGGGGACAGGGGGCTACACCTTC. It is translated as CASSVGTGGYTF.

The chain has TRBV29-1 and TRBJ2-7; 8 bases align to TRBD1. The germline CDR1 and CDR2 sequences are SQVTM and ANQGSEA. V lost 7 bases to trimming and J lost 2 bases; unmatched junction nucleotides: 4. The CDR3 has 12 residues. The CDR3 bases are TGCAGCGGGGCGGACAGGGCCTACGAGCAGTACTTC. It translates to CSGADRAYEQYF.

There are a few counts of this clonotype. The chain combines TRBV20-1 with TRBJ1-6; possible D gene TRBD1, 5 bases. The germline CDR1 and CDR2 sequences are DFQATT and SNEGSKA (reference sequence). The CDR3 is 15 residues long. The V gene lost 0 bases and the J gene lost 11 bases, with 17 bases spanning the gap. The CDR3 DNA reads TGCAGTGCTAGAGATGAGGGGCGGTGGCTAACACCCCTCCACTTT. Translating it yields CSARDEGRWLTPLHF.

The chain employs TRBV12-3 or TRBV12-4 and TRBJ2-7; possible D gene TRBD2, 6 bases. The germline V and J ends were trimmed by 5 bases and 3 bases, with 14 bases remaining between them. The CDR3 is 14 amino acids. This CDR3 is CASSGRGGFYEQYF. CDR3 DNA: TGTGCCAGCAGTGGGAGAGGAGGGTTCTACGAGCAGTACTTC.

V usage is TRBV5-1 and J usage is TRBJ2-7, with TRBD1 identical over 9 bases. The CDR3 runs 16 residues. The J segment lost 3 bases and the V segment lost 1 base, leaving 8 bases of the junction unmatched. Per the germline V gene, CDR1 is SGHRS and CDR2 is YFSETQ. CDR3: CASSLNTGGVGYEQYF. The CDR3 DNA reads TGCGCCAGCAGCTTGAATACAGGGGGCGTTGGCTACGAGCAGTACTTC.

This clonotype was counted many times. CDR3 in DNA: TGTGCCAGCAGCTTCGGGTCTACGAACACTGAAGCTTTCTTT. Translation gives CASSFGSTNTEAFF. The chain is built from TRBV7-2 and TRBJ1-1; D is unclear. The V gene's germline CDR1 is SGHTA and CDR2 FQGNSA. V lost 3 bases, J lost 1 base, and 9 bases lay in between. This CDR3 is built from 14 residues.

This clonotype was seen a handful of times. The rearrangement uses TRBV4-1 and TRBJ2-5; D call uncertain. The V end lost 4 bases, the J end lost 3 bases, and 15 bases lay between the germline ends. This CDR3 has 15 residues. In germline, CDR1 is MGHRA, CDR2 YSYEKL. CDR3: CASSLSGVQKETQYF. DNA for the CDR3: TGCGCCAGCAGCCTTTCTGGGGTACAGAAAGAGACCCAGTACTTC.

This clonotype has just a few counts. V usage is TRBV29-1 and J usage is TRBJ1-5, with D perhaps TRBD1 (5 bases). V lost 6 bases and J 2 bases, leaving 17 bases between the germline ends. The CDR3 totals 15 residues. Germline V gives CDR1 SQVTM, CDR2 ANQGSEA. The CDR3 loop reads CSVGAGTSGNQPQHF. The CDR3 nucleotides are TGCAGCGTAGGTGCCGGGACCTCAGGCAATCAGCCCCAGCATTTT.

This rearrangement joins TRBV2 to TRBJ2-5; TRBD2 is a possible D gene (5 bases). V was shortened by 2 bases and J by 7 bases, with 17 bases between the two germline ends. Germline-derived CDR1 and CDR2 are SNHLY and FYNNEI. CDR3 length: 15 residues. The CDR3 reads CASSERLARASTQYF. The CDR3 DNA is TGTGCCAGCAGTGAAAGGCTAGCCCGGGCCTCGACCCAGTACTTC.

The J gene is TRBJ2-3, the V gene TRBV24-1; D unclear. The CDR3 is 12 residues long. Germline values: CDR1 KGHDR, CDR2 SFDVKD. V was trimmed by 2 bases and J by 2 bases, leaving 1 base between them. In DNA form, the CDR3 reads TGTGCCACCAGTGATTCCACAGATACGCAGTATTTT. It is translated as CATSDSTDTQYF.

This clonotype has a handful of counts. The genes are TRBV2 and TRBJ2-5; 9 bases are a match to TRBD1. From germline, CDR1 is SNHLY and CDR2 FYNNEI. Trimming took 5 bases from V and 9 from J; bases not matched to a gene: 10. The CDR3 length is 14 residues. The CDR3 loop is CASSPGTGYEAQYF. CDR3 nucleotide sequence: TGTGCCAGCAGTCCCGGGACAGGGTACGAGGCCCAGTACTTC.

The CDR3 DNA reads TGTGCCAGATTGAGGCGGGTTCCGGTAGAGACCCAGTACTTC. Translating it yields CARLRRVPVETQYF. This rearrangement joins TRBV19 to TRBJ2-5, with D perhaps matching TRBD2 (5 bases). Trimming shortened V by 9 bases and J by 4 bases, and 18 bases separated the two germline ends. Looked up from germline, CDR1 is LNHDA and CDR2 is SQIVND (reference sequence). The length of the CDR3 is 14 residues.

V usage is TRBV10-1 and J usage is TRBJ1-6; a possible D gene is TRBD1 (6 bases). CDR1 WNHNN and CDR2 SYGVQD come from the germline V gene (reference sequence). V lost 5 bases, J lost 9 bases, and 11 bases lay in between. This CDR3 spans 13 amino acids. The CDR3 region is CASSPQGTSPLHF. The CDR3 DNA reads as TGCGCCAGCAGTCCACAGGGAACTTCACCCCTCCACTTT.

This clonotype was seen a handful of times. The CDR3 is CASSFYLQGIAEAFF. CDR3 coding DNA: TGTGCCAGCAGCTTCTACTTACAGGGGATCGCTGAAGCTTTCTTT. V is TRBV7-2 and J is TRBJ1-1; 7 bases fit TRBD1. The ends lost 3 bases at V and 6 bases at J; junction bases unmatched: 10. This CDR3 comprises 15 residues. Germline loops: CDR1 SGHTA, CDR2 FQGNSA.

This rearrangement joins TRBV4-1 to TRBJ1-2; TRBD1 might be the D (6 bases). Trimming pared 0 bases from V and 1 base from J, leaving 9 bases between. CDR1 and CDR2 (germline): MGHRA, YSYEKL. The CDR3 runs 15 residues. CDR3 sequence reads: CASSQDPTGNYGYTF. CDR3 DNA sequence: TGCGCCAGCAGCCAAGATCCGACAGGTAACTATGGCTACACCTTC.

The chain couples TRBV10-2 to TRBJ2-7, with 8 bases identical to TRBD2. CDR3 length: 15 residues. Germline V lookup: CDR1 WSHSY, CDR2 SAAADI. J gave up 6 bases and V 4 bases, and 11 bases lay outside the gene matches. CDR3 amino acids: CASSARAGARGEQYV. Here the CDR3 DNA reads TGCGCCAGCAGTGCGAGAGCGGGGGCCCGGGGCGAGCAGTACGTC.

This clonotype was observed many times. The rearrangement uses TRBV12-3 or TRBV12-4 and TRBJ2-7; no clear D. With 1 base removed from V and 0 bases from J, the gap between germline ends came to 10 bases. The CDR3 is made up of 15 amino acids. The CDR3 bases are TGTGCCAGCAGTTTAGGCCCCTTTCCCTCCTACGAGCAGTACGTC. It codes for CASSLGPFPSYEQYV.

The V gene is TRBV5-1, the J gene TRBJ2-3; TRBD1 is a possible D gene (7 bases). This CDR3 region has 17 residues. Germline CDR1 is SGHRS and CDR2 is YFSETQ. V was clipped by 3 bases and J by 2 bases, with 19 bases between them. The CDR3 coding sequence is TGCGCCAGCAGCTGGGGGAGGACAGGATCGACCACAGATACGCAGTATTTT. Translated, it gives CASSWGRTGSTTDTQYF.

This clonotype was counted a few times. The chain is built from TRBV7-3 and TRBJ2-6; tentatively, D is TRBD1 or TRBD2 (6 bases each). Germline V gene data show CDR1 as SGHTA and CDR2 as FQGTGA. CDR3 length equals 15 residues. V was pared by 7 bases and J by 7 bases, with 17 bases between. Here the CDR3 DNA reads TGTGCCAGCAACGAAGGGGGGTATCGTGCCAACGTCCTGACTTTC. Protein: CASNEGGYRANVLTF.

This clonotype was seen a handful of times. An end of the junction differs from the germline gene, which may be a read error. The genes are TRBV5-1 and TRBJ2-3; D call uncertain. The length of the CDR3 is 13 residues. Germline assignment: CDR1 SGHRS and CDR2 YFSETQ. CDR3 DNA: TGCGCCAGCAGCCCCGCCAGCATAGATACGCAGTATTTT. It codes for CASSPASIDTQYF.

V and J are TRBV2 and TRBJ1-1, with D possibly being TRBD1 (5 bases). V lost 9 bases, J lost 1 base, and 9 bases lay in between. This CDR3 has 12 residues. Germline V lookup: CDR1 SNHLY, CDR2 FYNNEI. The CDR3 reads CARGVRNTEAFF. DNA of the CDR3: TGTGCCAGAGGGGTTAGGAACACTGAAGCTTTCTTT.

This clonotype was counted many times. The rearrangement links TRBV12-3 or TRBV12-4 to TRBJ1-2; possibly TRBD1 for D (5 bases). V lost 5 bases to trimming and J lost 3 bases, with 10 bases between them. This CDR3 spans 13 amino acids. The CDR3 here is CASSPGTHYGYTF. The CDR3, as DNA: TGTGCCAGCAGTCCGGGGACCCACTATGGCTACACCTTC.

This clonotype was seen repeatedly, ten times or more. The chain has TRBV7-2 and TRBJ2-2; TRBD1 agrees at 8 bases. The CDR3 extends over 15 amino acids. Germline V gene sequence: CDR1 SGHTA, CDR2 FQGNSA. With 3 bases clipped from V and 4 bases from J, the junction kept 4 bases outside the gene matches. The CDR3 region has the DNA TGTGCCAGCAGCTTGGGACAGGCGACCACCGGGGAGCTGTTTTTT. Protein: CASSLGQATTGELFF.

The chain is built from TRBV5-1 and TRBJ2-7, with TRBD1 identical over 9 bases. With 4 bases clipped from V and 3 bases from J, the junction kept 2 bases outside the gene matches. This CDR3 has 13 amino acids. The germline gives CDR1 SGHRS, CDR2 YFSETQ. The CDR3 loop reads CASSPDRGYEQYF. The CDR3 DNA reads as TGCGCCAGCAGCCCGGACAGGGGCTACGAGCAGTACTTC.

The J gene is TRBJ2-1, the V gene TRBV20-1, with 10 bases identical to TRBD2. The CDR3 has 16 residues. Unmatched junction bases numbered 4, after V lost 2 bases and J lost 0 bases. Germline CDR1 is DFQATT and CDR2 is SNEGSKA (reference sequence). CDR3 protein: CSARSAGGSSYNEQFF. CDR3 DNA sequence: TGCAGTGCTAGATCAGCGGGGGGGAGCTCCTACAATGAGCAGTTCTTC.